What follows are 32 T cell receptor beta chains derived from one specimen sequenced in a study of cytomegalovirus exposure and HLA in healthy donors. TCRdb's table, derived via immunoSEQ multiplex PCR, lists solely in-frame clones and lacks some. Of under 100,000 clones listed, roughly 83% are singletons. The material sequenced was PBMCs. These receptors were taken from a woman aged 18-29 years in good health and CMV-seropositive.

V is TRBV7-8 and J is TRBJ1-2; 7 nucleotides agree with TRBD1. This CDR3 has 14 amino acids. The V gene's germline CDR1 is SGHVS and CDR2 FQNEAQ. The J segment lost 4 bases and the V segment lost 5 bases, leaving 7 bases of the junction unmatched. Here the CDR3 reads CASSDQGQLYGYTF. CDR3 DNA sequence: TGTGCCAGCAGCGACCAGGGACAGCTCTATGGCTACACCTTC.

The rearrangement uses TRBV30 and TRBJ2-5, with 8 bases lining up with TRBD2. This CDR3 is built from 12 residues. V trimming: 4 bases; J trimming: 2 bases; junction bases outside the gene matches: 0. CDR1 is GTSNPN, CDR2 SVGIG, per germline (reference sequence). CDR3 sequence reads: CAWTSGQETQYF. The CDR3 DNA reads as TGTGCCTGGACTAGCGGGCAAGAGACCCAGTACTTC.

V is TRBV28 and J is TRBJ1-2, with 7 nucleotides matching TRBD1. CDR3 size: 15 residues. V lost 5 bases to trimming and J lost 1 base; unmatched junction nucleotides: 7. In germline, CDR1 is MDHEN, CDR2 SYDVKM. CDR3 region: CASSPDRDFNYGYTF. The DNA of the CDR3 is TGTGCCAGCAGTCCCGACAGGGACTTTAACTATGGCTACACCTTC.

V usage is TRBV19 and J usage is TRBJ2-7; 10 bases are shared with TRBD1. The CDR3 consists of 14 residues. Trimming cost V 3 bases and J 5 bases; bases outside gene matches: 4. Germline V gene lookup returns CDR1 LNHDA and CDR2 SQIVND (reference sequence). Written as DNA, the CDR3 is TGTGCCAGTAGTATCGGACAGGGGGTGGACGAGCAGTACTTC. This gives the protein CASSIGQGVDEQYF.

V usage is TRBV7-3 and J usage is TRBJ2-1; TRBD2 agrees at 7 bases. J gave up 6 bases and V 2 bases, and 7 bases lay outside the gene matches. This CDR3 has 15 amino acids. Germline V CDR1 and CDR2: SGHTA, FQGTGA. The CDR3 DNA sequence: TGTGCCAGCAGCTTACTCCTAGCGGCTGGCAATGAGCAGTTCTTC. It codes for CASSLLLAAGNEQFF.

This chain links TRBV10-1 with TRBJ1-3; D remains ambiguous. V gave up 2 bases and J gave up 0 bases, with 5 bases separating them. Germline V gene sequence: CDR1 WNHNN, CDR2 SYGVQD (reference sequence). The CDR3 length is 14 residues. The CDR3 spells CASSEGSSGNTIYF. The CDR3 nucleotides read TGCGCCAGCAGTGAGGGGAGCTCTGGAAACACCATATATTTT.

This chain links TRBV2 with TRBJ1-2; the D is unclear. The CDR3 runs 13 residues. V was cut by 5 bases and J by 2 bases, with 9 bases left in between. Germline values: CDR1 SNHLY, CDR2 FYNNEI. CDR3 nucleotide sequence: TGTGCCAGCAGTAAGGACTGGAACTATGGCTACACCTTC. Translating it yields CASSKDWNYGYTF.

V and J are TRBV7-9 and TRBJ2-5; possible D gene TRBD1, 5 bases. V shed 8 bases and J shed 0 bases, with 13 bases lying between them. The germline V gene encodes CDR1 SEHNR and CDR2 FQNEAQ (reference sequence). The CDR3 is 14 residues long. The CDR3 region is CASSFDSDQETQYF. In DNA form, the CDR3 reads TGTGCCAGCTCCTTCGACAGTGACCAAGAGACCCAGTACTTC.

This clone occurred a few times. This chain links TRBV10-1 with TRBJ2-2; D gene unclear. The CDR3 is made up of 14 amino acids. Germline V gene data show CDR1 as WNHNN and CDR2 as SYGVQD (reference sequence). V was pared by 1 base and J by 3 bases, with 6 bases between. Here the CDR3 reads CASSEFTYTGELFF. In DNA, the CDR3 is TGCGCCAGCAGTGAGTTCACTTACACCGGGGAGCTGTTTTTT.

The CDR3: CASSEGTGGAFF. The CDR3, as DNA: TGTGCCAGCAGTGAAGGGACAGGGGGGGCTTTCTTT. The chain couples TRBV6-1 to TRBJ1-1; TRBD1 matches at 10 bases. The CDR3 covers 12 residues. After removal of 1 base from V and 11 bases from J, the junction contained 1 base not matched to a gene. The germline V gene has CDR1 MNHNS and CDR2 SASEGT.

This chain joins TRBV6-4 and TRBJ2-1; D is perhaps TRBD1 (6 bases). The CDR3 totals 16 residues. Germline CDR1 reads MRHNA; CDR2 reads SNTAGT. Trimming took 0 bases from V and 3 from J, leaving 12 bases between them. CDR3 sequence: CASSDSTRGNYNEQFF. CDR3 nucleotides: TGTGCCAGCAGTGACTCGACCAGGGGAAACTACAATGAGCAGTTCTTC.

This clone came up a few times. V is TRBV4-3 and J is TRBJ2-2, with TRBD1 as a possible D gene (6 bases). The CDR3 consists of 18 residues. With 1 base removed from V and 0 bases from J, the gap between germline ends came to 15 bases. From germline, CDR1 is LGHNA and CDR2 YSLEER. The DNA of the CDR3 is TGCGCCAGCAGCCAAGCCCCCGGACAGTTCGCGAACACCGGGGAGCTGTTTTTT. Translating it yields CASSQAPGQFANTGELFF.

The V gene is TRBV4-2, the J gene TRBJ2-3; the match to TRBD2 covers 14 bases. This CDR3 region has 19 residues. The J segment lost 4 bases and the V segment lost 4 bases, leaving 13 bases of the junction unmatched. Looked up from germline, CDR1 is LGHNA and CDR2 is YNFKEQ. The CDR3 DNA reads TGTGCCAGCAGCCCCCGGACTAGCGGGGGGCCTCAATCCGCAGATACGCAGTATTTT. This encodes CASSPRTSGGPQSADTQYF.

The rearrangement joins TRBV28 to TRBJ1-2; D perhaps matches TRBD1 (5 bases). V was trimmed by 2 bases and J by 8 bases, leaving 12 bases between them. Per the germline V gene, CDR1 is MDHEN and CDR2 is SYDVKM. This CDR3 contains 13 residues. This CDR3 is CASSLQGMQGYTF. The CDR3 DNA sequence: TGTGCCAGCAGTTTACAGGGTATGCAGGGCTACACCTTC.

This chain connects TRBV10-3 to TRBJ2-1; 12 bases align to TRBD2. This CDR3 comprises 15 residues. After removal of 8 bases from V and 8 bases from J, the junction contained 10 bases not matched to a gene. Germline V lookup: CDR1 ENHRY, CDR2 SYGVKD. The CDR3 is CAIASSSGGDHEQFF. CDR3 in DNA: TGTGCCATCGCATCCTCTAGCGGGGGGGACCATGAGCAGTTCTTC.

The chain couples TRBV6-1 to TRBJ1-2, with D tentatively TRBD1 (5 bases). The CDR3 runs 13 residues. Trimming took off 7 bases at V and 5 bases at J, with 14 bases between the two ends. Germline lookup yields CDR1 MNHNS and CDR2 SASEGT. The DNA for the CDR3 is TGTGCCAGCATTCCAGGGAGGGATTATGGCTACACCTTC. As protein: CASIPGRDYGYTF.

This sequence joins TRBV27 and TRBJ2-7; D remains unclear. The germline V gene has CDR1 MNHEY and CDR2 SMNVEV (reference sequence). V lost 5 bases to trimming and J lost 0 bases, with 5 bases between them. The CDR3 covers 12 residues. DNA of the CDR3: TGTGCCAGCAGTACCAGCTCCTACGAGCAGTACTTC. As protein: CASSTSSYEQYF.

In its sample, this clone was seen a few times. This CDR3 is CASSSGLAGVIIQETQYF. Written as DNA, the CDR3 is TGTGCCAGCAGCTCGGGACTAGCGGGGGTGATCATACAAGAGACCCAGTACTTC. The chain carries TRBV7-9 and TRBJ2-5; 14 positions agree with TRBD2. The germline V gene encodes CDR1 SEHNR and CDR2 FQNEAQ (reference sequence). With 4 bases clipped from V and 2 bases from J, the junction kept 9 bases outside the gene matches. The CDR3 consists of 18 residues.

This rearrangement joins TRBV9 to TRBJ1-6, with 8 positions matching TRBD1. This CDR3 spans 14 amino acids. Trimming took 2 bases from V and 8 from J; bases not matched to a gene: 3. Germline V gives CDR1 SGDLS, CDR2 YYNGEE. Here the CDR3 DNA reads TGTGCCAGCAGCGTCGGACAGGGAGATTCACCCCTCCACTTT. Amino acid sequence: CASSVGQGDSPLHF. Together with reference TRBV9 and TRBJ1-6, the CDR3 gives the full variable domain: DSGVTQTPKHLITATGQRVTLRCSPRSGDLSVYWYQQSLDQGLQFLIQYYNGEERAKGNILERFSAQQFPDLHSELNLSSLELGDSALYFCASSVGQGDSPLHFGNGTRLTVT.

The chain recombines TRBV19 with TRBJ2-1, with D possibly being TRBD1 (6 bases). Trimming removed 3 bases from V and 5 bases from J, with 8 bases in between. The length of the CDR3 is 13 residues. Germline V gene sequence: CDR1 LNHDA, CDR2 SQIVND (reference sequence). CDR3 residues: CASSMGANNEQFF. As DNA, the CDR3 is TGTGCCAGTAGTATGGGGGCCAACAATGAGCAGTTCTTC.

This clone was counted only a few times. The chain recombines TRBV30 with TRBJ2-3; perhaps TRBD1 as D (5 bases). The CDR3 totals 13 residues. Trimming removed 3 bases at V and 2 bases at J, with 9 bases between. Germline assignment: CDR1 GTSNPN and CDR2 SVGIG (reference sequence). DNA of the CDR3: TGTGCCTGGAGCCAGGGCATCACAGATACGCAGTATTTT. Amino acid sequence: CAWSQGITDTQYF.

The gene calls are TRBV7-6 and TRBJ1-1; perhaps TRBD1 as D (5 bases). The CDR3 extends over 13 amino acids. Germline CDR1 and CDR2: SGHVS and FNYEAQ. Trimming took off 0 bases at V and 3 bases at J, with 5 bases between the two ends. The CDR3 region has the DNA TGTGCCAGCAGCTTAGCAGGGGACACTGAAGCTTTCTTT. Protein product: CASSLAGDTEAFF. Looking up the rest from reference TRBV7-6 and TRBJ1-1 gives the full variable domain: GAGVSQSPRYKVTKRGQDVALRCDPISGHVSLYWYRQALGQGPEFLTYFNYEAQQDKSGLPNDRFSAERPEGSISTLTIQRTEQRDSAMYRCASSLAGDTEAFFGQGTRLTVV.

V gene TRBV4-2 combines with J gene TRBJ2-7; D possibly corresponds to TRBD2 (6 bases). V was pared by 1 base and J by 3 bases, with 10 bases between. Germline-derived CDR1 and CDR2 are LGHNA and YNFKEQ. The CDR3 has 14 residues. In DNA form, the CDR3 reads TGTGCCAGCAGCCAAGGGCTAGCGCTCTACGAGCAGTACTTC. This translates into CASSQGLALYEQYF.

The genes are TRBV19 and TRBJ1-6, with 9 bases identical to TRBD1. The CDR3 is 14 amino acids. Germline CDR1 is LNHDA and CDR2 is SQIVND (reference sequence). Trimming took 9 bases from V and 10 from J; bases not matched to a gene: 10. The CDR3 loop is CASTRDRERSPLHF. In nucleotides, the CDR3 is TGTGCCAGCACTAGGGACAGGGAAAGATCACCCCTCCACTTT.

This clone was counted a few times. CDR3 sequence: CASSLSPNTGELFF. CDR3 nucleotide sequence: TGTGCCAGCAGTTTGAGCCCGAACACCGGGGAGCTGTTTTTT. The chain is built from TRBV28 and TRBJ2-2; D is undetermined. Between the trimmed V and J ends, which lost 3 bases and 0 bases, there was a span of 5 bases. The CDR3 length is 14 residues. Germline loops: CDR1 MDHEN, CDR2 SYDVKM.

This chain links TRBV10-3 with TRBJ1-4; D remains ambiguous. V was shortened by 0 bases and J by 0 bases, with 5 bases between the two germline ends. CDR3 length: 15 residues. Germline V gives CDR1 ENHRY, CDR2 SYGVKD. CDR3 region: CAISESVATNEKLFF. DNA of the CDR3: TGTGCCATCAGTGAGTCGGTAGCAACTAATGAAAAACTGTTTTTT.

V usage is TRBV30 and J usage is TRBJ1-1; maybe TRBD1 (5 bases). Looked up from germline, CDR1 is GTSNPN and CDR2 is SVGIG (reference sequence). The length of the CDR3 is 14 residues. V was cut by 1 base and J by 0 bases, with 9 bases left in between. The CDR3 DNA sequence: TGTGCCTGGAGTGGCGCAGGGCTGAACACTGAAGCTTTCTTT. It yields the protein CAWSGAGLNTEAFF.

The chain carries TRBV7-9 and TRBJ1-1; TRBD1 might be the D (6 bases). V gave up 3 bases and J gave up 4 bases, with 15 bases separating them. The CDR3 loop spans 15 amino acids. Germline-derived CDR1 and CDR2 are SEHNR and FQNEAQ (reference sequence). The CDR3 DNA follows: TGTGCCAGCAGCTTCCGAGGGGGGGATAGCACTGAAGCTTTCTTT. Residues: CASSFRGGDSTEAFF.

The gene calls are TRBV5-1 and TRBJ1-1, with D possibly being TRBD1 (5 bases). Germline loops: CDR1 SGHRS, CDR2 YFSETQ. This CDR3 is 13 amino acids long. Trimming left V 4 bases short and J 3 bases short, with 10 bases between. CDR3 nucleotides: TGCGCCAGCAGCCCGCTACAGGACACTGAAGCTTTCTTT. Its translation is CASSPLQDTEAFF. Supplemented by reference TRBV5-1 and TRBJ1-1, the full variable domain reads KAGVTQTPRYLIKTRGQQVTLSCSPISGHRSVSWYQQTPGQGLQFLFEYFSETQRNKGNFPGRFSGRQFSNSRSEMNVSTLELGDSALYLCASSPLQDTEAFFGQGTRLTVV.

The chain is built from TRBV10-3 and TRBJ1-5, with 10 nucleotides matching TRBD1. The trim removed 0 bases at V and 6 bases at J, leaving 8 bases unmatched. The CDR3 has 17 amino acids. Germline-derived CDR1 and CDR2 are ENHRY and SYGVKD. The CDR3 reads CAISESIRGQGPQPQHF. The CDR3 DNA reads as TGTGCCATCAGTGAGTCGATTAGGGGACAGGGGCCTCAGCCCCAGCATTTT.

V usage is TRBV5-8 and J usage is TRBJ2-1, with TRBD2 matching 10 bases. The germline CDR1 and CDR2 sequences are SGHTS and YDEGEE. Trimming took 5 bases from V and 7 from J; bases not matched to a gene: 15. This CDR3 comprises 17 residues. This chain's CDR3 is CASRRNPPAGGANEQFF. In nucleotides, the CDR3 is TGTGCCAGCAGACGTAATCCCCCAGCGGGGGGGGCAAATGAGCAGTTCTTC.

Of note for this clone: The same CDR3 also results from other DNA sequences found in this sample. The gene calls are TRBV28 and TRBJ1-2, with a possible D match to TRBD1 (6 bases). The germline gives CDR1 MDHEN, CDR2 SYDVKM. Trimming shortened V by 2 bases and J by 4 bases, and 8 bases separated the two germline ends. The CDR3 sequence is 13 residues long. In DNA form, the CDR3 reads TGTGCCAGCAGTTTAGGCAGGGGCTATGGCTACACCTTC. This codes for CASSLGRGYGYTF.